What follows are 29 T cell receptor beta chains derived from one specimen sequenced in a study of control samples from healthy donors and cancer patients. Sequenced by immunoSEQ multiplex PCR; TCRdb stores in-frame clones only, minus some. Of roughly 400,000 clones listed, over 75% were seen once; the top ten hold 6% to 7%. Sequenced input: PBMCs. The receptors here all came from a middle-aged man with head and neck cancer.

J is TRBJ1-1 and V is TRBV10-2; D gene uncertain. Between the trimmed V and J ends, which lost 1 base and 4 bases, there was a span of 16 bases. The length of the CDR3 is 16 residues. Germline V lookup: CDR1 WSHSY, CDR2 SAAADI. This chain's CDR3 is CASSEYLGREPTEAFF. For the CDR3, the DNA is TGCGCCAGCAGTGAGTACCTGGGTCGGGAGCCCACTGAAGCTTTCTTT.

This chain's CDR3 is CATRLAGGTDTQYF. In DNA, the CDR3 is TGTGCCACCAGACTAGCGGGAGGCACAGATACGCAGTATTTT. J is TRBJ2-3 and V is TRBV10-3, with TRBD2 matching 12 bases. The CDR3 has 14 residues. The V gene end was trimmed by 10 bases and the J gene end by 1 base; junction bases not matched to a gene: 3. Germline V lookup: CDR1 ENHRY, CDR2 SYGVKD.

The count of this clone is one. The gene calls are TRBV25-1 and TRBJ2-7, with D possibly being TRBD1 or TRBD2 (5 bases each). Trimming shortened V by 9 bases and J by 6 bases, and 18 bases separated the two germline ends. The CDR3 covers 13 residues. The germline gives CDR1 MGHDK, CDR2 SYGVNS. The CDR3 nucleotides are TGTGCCAGTGAATGGGACCCTGGCAGCGAGCAGTACTTC. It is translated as CASEWDPGSEQYF.

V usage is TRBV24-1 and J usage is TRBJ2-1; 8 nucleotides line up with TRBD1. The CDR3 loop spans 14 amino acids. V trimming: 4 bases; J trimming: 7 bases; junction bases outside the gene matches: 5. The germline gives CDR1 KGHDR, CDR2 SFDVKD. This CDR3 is CATSDPGQVNEQFF. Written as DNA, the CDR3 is TGTGCCACCAGTGACCCGGGACAGGTAAATGAGCAGTTCTTC.

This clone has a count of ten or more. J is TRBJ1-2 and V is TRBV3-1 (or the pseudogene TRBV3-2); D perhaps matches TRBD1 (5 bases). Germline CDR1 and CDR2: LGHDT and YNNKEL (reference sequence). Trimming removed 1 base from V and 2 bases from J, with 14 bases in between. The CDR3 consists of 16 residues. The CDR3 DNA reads TGTGCCAGCAGCCAAGGGGAGGGGTGGCAGAACTATGGCTACACCTTC. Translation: CASSQGEGWQNYGYTF.

CDR3 in DNA: TGTGCCAGCAGTCTAATAAGGACAGGGGGCAAGTACGAGCAGTACTTC. It is translated as CASSLIRTGGKYEQYF. The V call is TRBV28, the J call TRBJ2-7; TRBD1 matches at 11 bases. Germline V CDR1 and CDR2: MDHEN, SYDVKM. The CDR3 consists of 16 residues. The V and J ends lost 5 bases and 4 bases, in that order; junction bases with no gene match: 10.

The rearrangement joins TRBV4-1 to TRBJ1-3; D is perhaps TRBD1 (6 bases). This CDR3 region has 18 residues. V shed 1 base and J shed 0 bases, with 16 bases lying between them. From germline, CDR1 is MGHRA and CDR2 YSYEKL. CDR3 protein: CASSQAIWGGGSGNTIYF. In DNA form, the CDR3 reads TGCGCCAGCAGCCAAGCCATTTGGGGGGGCGGCTCTGGAAACACCATATATTTT.

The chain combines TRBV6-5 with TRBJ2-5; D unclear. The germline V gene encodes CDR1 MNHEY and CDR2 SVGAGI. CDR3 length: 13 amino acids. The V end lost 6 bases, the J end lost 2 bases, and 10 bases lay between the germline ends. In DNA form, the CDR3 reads TGTGCCAGCAGCCAACACCTGCAAGAGACCCAGTACTTC. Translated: CASSQHLQETQYF.

The CDR3 loop is CASSYLAGGSYEQYF. DNA of the CDR3: TGTGCCAGCAGCTATCTAGCGGGAGGGAGCTACGAGCAGTACTTC. The chain employs TRBV7-3 and TRBJ2-7; 12 nucleotides agree with TRBD2. V shed 4 bases and J 3 bases; nucleotides not matched to a gene: 4. The germline V gene encodes CDR1 SGHTA and CDR2 FQGTGA. This CDR3 is 15 amino acids long.

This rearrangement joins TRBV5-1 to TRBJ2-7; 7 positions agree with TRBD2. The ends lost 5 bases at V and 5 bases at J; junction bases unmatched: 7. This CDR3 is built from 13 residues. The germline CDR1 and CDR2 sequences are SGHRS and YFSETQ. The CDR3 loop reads CASREAGDHEQYF. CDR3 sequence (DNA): TGCGCCAGCAGAGAGGCGGGGGATCACGAGCAGTACTTC. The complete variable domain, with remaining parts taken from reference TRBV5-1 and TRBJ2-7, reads KAGVTQTPRYLIKTRGQQVTLSCSPISGHRSVSWYQQTPGQGLQFLFEYFSETQRNKGNFPGRFSGRQFSNSRSEMNVSTLELGDSALYLCASREAGDHEQYFGPGTRLTVT.

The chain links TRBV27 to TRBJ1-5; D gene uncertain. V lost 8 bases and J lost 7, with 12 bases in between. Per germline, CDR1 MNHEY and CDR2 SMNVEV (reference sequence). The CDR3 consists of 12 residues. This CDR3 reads CASGVVGQPQHF. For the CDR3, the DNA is TGTGCCAGCGGGGTGGTGGGGCAGCCCCAGCATTTT.

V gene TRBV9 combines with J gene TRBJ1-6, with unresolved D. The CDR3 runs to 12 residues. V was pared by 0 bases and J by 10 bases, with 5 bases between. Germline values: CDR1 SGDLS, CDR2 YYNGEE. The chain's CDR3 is CASSVAESPLHF. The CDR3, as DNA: TGTGCCAGCAGCGTAGCGGAATCACCCCTCCACTTT. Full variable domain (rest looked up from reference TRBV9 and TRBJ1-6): DSGVTQTPKHLITATGQRVTLRCSPRSGDLSVYWYQQSLDQGLQFLIQYYNGEERAKGNILERFSAQQFPDLHSELNLSSLELGDSALYFCASSVAESPLHFGNGTRLTVT.

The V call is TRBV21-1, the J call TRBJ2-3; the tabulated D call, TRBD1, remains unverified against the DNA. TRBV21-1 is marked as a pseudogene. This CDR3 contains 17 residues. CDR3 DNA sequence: TGTGCCAGCAGCTCACACAGGGGTCGGTTTTGCACAGATACGCAGTATTTT. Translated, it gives CASSSHRGRFCTDTQYF.

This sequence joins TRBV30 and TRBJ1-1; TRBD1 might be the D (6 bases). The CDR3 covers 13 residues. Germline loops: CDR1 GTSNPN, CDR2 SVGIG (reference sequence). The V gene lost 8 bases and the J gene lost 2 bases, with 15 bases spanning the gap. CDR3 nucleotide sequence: TGTGCCGGTGATAAACAGGGTAACACTGAAGCTTTCTTT. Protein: CAGDKQGNTEAFF.

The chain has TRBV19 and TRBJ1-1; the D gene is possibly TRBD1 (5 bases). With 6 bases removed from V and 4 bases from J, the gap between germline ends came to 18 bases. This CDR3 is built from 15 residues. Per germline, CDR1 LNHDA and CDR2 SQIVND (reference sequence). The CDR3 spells CASSPGPGPGTEAFF. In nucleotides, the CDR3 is TGTGCCAGTAGCCCAGGACCAGGGCCAGGCACTGAAGCTTTCTTT.

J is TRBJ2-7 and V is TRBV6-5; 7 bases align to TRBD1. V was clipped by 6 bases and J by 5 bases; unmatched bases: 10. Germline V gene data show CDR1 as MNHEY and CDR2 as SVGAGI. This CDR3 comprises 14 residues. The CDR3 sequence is CASRRTGGVDEQYF. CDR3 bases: TGTGCCAGCAGGAGGACAGGCGGTGTCGACGAGCAGTACTTC.

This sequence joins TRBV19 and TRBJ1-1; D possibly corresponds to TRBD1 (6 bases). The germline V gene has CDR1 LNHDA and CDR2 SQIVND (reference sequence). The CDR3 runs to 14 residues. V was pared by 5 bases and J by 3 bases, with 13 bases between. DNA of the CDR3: TGTGCCAGTAGTCGGGGGGGCTTGGACACTGAAGCTTTCTTT. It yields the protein CASSRGGLDTEAFF.

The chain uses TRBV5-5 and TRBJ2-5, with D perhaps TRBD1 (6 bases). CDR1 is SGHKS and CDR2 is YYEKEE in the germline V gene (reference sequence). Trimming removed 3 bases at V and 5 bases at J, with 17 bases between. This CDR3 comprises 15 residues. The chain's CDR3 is CASSWGPGAGETQYF. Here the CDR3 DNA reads TGTGCCAGCAGCTGGGGGCCCGGGGCCGGGGAGACCCAGTACTTC.

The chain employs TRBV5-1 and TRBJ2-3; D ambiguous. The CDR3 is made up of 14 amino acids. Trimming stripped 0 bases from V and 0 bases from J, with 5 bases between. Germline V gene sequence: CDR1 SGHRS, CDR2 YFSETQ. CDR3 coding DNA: TGCGCCAGCAGCTTGGCGAGAAGCACAGATACGCAGTATTTT. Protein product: CASSLARSTDTQYF.

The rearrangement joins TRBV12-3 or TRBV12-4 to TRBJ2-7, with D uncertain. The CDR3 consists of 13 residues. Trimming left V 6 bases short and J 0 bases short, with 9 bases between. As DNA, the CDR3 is TGTGCCAGCAGCATTCACGACTCCTACGAGCAGTACTTC. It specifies CASSIHDSYEQYF.

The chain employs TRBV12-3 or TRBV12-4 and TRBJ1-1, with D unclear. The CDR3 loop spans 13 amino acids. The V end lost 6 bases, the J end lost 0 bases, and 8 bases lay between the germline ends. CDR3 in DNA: TGTGCCAGCAGCTATACCATGAACACTGAAGCTTTCTTT. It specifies CASSYTMNTEAFF.

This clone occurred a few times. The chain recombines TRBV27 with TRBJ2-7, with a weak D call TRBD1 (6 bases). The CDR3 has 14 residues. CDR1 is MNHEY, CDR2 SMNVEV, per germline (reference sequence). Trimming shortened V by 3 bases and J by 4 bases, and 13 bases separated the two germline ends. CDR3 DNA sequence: TGTGCCAGCAGTTTCTCCAGGGGCAGGTACGAGCAGTACTTC. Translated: CASSFSRGRYEQYF.

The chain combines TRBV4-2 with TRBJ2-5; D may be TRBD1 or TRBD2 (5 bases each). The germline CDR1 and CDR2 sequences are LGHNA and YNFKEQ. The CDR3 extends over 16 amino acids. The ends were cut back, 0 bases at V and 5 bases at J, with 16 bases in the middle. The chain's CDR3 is CASSQEDRDPGETQYF. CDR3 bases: TGTGCCAGCAGCCAAGAAGATCGGGACCCCGGGGAGACCCAGTACTTC.

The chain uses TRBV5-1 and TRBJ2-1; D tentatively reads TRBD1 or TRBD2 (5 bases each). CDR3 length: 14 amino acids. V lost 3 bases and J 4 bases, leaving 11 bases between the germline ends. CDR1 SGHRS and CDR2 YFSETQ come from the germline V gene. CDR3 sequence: CASSSEWGYNEQFF. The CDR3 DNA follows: TGCGCCAGCAGCTCAGAGTGGGGGTACAATGAGCAGTTCTTC.

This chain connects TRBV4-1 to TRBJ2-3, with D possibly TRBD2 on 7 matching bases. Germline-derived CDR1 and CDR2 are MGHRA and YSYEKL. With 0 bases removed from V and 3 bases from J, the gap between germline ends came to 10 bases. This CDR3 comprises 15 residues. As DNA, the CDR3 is TGCGCCAGCAGCCAAGAGCGGGGGCGAACAGATACGCAGTATTTT. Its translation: CASSQERGRTDTQYF.

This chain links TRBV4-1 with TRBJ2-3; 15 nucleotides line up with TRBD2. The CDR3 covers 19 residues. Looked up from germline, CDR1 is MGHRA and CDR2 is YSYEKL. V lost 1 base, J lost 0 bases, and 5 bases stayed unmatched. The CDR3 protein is CASSQVGLAGGLSTDTQYF. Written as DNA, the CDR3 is TGCGCCAGCAGCCAAGTCGGACTAGCGGGGGGGCTTAGCACAGATACGCAGTATTTT.

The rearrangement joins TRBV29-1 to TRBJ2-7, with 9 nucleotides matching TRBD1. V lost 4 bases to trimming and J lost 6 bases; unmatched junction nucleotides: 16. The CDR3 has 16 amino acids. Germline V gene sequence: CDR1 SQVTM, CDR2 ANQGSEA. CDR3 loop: CSVAPIAQGARREQYF. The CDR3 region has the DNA TGCAGCGTTGCCCCTATCGCACAGGGGGCTCGCCGCGAGCAGTACTTC.

CDR3 bases: TGCAGCGTTGCGGAGTTTCGACAGACGAACACTGAAGCTTTCTTT. This encodes CSVAEFRQTNTEAFF. This chain uses TRBV29-1 with TRBJ1-1; D perhaps matches TRBD1 (5 bases). Trimming shortened V by 4 bases and J by 1 base, and 16 bases separated the two germline ends. Germline CDR1 reads SQVTM; CDR2 reads ANQGSEA. The CDR3 is 15 amino acids.

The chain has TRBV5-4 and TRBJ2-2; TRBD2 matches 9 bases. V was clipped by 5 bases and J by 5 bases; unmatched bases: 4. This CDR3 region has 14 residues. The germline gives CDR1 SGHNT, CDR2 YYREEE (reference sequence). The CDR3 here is CASRLAGVTGELFF. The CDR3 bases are TGTGCCAGCAGATTAGCGGGAGTTACCGGGGAGCTGTTTTTT.